These 24 T cell receptor beta chains were sequenced from one sample in a study of T cells in Graves' hyperthyroidism and ophthalmopathy. From RNA transcripts, TCR beta CDR3 regions were amplified. TCR CDR3 regions were first amplified by RT-PCR with HTBI primers. TCRdb independently ran MiXCR on the multiplex PCR reads; one entry per CDR3 protein. The table shows 480,000 or so distinct CDR3 sequences, with 46% occurring only once. The sequencing sample was made of peripheral blood or thyroid tissue (not recorded which). These receptors were taken from an adult woman with Graves' disease, either hyperthyroidism or ophthalmopathy (not recorded which).

This clonotype was picked up many times. V usage is TRBV19 and J usage is TRBJ1-4; the match to TRBD1 covers 8 bases. V dropped 4 bases and J dropped 8; count of bases not matched to a gene: 9. The CDR3 spans 15 residues. Germline loops: CDR1 LNHDA, CDR2 SQIVND (reference sequence). The CDR3 nucleotides are TGTGCCAGTAGTACGTCCAGGGGGCTTCTGGAAAAACTGTTTTTT. Translating gives CASSTSRGLLEKLFF.

This rearrangement joins TRBV15 to TRBJ1-2, with unresolved D. The CDR3 is made up of 13 amino acids. Germline CDR1 LNHNV, CDR2 YYDKDF (reference sequence). V shed 1 base and J shed 4 bases, with 7 bases lying between them. CDR3 in DNA: TGTGCCACCAGCAGAGGGGGTAGCTATGGCTACACCTTC. It is translated as CATSRGGSYGYTF.

This clonotype was counted between two and nine times. The chain recombines TRBV2 with TRBJ1-4; D is undetermined. This CDR3 is built from 13 residues. V lost 10 bases and J 8 bases, leaving 17 bases between the germline ends. Germline V gene sequence: CDR1 SNHLY, CDR2 FYNNEI. CDR3 residues: CAMEGFGREKLFF. The CDR3 DNA reads as TGTGCCATGGAGGGTTTCGGACGAGAAAAACTGTTTTTT.

This clonotype was observed once. A read error may be the cause here, since a much bigger clone is one base away. The chain employs TRBV10-1 and TRBJ2-2, with D uncertain. CDR1 and CDR2 (germline): WNHNN, SYGVQD (reference sequence). Trimming took off 0 bases at V and 4 bases at J, with 24 bases between the two ends. The CDR3 loop spans 20 amino acids. The CDR3 DNA reads as TGCGCCAGCAGTGAGTCGATATCCCGCGGCCGGCCCGTGAGCACCGGGGAGCTGTTTTTT. This translates into CASSESISRGRPVSTGELFF.

The table lists this clonotype with a count of one. This chain uses TRBV25-1 with TRBJ2-7; possible D gene TRBD2, 5 bases. The CDR3 runs to 14 residues. Germline V CDR1 and CDR2: MGHDK, SYGVNS. V lost 8 bases and J 2 bases, leaving 16 bases between the germline ends. The CDR3 is CASLPDLGAYEQYF. CDR3 nucleotides: TGTGCCAGCTTACCGGACCTCGGGGCCTACGAGCAGTACTTC.

V gene TRBV10-3 combines with J gene TRBJ1-4, with D uncertain. CDR3 length: 14 amino acids. Germline CDR1 and CDR2: ENHRY and SYGVKD. The V and J ends lost 3 bases and 12 bases respectively, with 17 bases between them. CDR3 nucleotides: TGTGCCATCAGTGACGGTGAGGTTGGGGTTGAACTGTTTTTT. Its translation: CAISDGEVGVELFF.

This clonotype was seen more than once but under ten times. V gene TRBV29-1 combines with J gene TRBJ1-2, with 7 bases aligning to TRBD1. This CDR3 is built from 16 residues. V was clipped by 4 bases and J by 3 bases; unmatched bases: 14. Looked up from germline, CDR1 is SQVTM and CDR2 is ANQGSEA. CDR3 DNA: TGCAGCGTTGGCCAGGGGGTTAATGGGGATTACTATGGCTACACCTTC. Residues: CSVGQGVNGDYYGYTF.

This rearrangement joins TRBV2 to TRBJ1-6; D call uncertain. V lost 6 bases and J 8 bases, leaving 20 bases between the germline ends. Germline CDR1 SNHLY, CDR2 FYNNEI. CDR3 length: 16 residues. The CDR3 DNA follows: TGTGCCAGCAGGGTCTCGAATAGTGGCGAATATTCACCCCTCCACTTT. As protein: CASRVSNSGEYSPLHF.

This chain joins TRBV2 and TRBJ2-5; 7 nucleotides match TRBD1. Germline values: CDR1 SNHLY, CDR2 FYNNEI. This CDR3 region has 14 residues. The CDR3 DNA sequence: TGTGCTAGCCCCCAGGACAGGTACCAAGAGACCCAGTACTTC. This sequence encodes CASPQDRYQETQYF.

This clonotype was observed a handful of times. The V gene is TRBV2, the J gene TRBJ2-7; D possibly corresponds to TRBD1 (5 bases). V lost 4 bases, J lost 5 bases, and 12 bases lay in between. The CDR3 runs 13 residues. In germline, CDR1 is SNHLY, CDR2 FYNNEI. CDR3 in DNA: TGTGCCAGCAGTGTTGAACAGGCCCACGAGCAGTACTTC. It yields the protein CASSVEQAHEQYF.

This clonotype was observed at least ten times. This chain joins TRBV12-3 or TRBV12-4 and TRBJ2-5, with D unclear. V was trimmed by 5 bases and J by 4 bases, leaving 17 bases between them. The length of the CDR3 is 15 residues. DNA of the CDR3: TGTGCCAGCAGTCCCACAAAGGGCCGAGTAGAGACCCAGTACTTC. Translation: CASSPTKGRVETQYF.

About this clonotype: A much bigger clone sits one base away, suggesting this may be a read error. The chain joins TRBV19 to TRBJ1-6, with D perhaps matching TRBD1 (6 bases). Germline V gene lookup returns CDR1 LNHDA and CDR2 SQIVND (reference sequence). The CDR3 has 15 residues. Here the CDR3 DNA reads TGTGCCGGTAGTGCCGCGAGGGGGATAGATTCACCCCTCCACTTT. As protein: CAGSAARGIDSPLHF.

The chain uses TRBV20-1 and TRBJ2-5, with 12 bases matching TRBD2. This CDR3 spans 18 amino acids. V shed 0 bases and J 4 bases; nucleotides not matched to a gene: 12. The germline CDR1 and CDR2 sequences are DFQATT and SNEGSKA (reference sequence). The CDR3, as DNA: TGCAGTGCTAGAGATCATTGGCTAGCGGGGGGGCTTGGAGAGACCCAGTACTTC. Translated, it gives CSARDHWLAGGLGETQYF.

This chain links TRBV20-1 with TRBJ1-2, with D uncertain. This CDR3 is built from 12 residues. Trimming left V 5 bases short and J 8 bases short, with 15 bases between. Germline CDR1 reads DFQATT; CDR2 reads SNEGSKA (reference sequence). CDR3 coding DNA: TGCAGTGCTGGCCAAAGGGCGAGAGGCTACACCTTC. Encoded protein: CSAGQRARGYTF.

This clonotype has a count of ten or more. The chain joins TRBV19 to TRBJ2-2; 8 nucleotides line up with TRBD2. The germline CDR1 and CDR2 sequences are LNHDA and SQIVND (reference sequence). V dropped 3 bases and J dropped 0; count of bases not matched to a gene: 3. The CDR3 has 16 residues. The CDR3, as DNA: TGTGCCAGTAGTATCCGACTAGCGACGAACACCGGGGAGCTGTTTTTT. Its protein is CASSIRLATNTGELFF.

The chain recombines TRBV2 with TRBJ1-2; D is possibly TRBD1 (5 bases). Germline V lookup: CDR1 SNHLY, CDR2 FYNNEI. The CDR3 is 14 amino acids. Trimming removed 3 bases at V and 6 bases at J, with 14 bases between. CDR3 sequence: CASSESAGPNGYTF. In DNA form, the CDR3 reads TGTGCCAGCAGTGAGTCAGCGGGACCCAATGGCTACACCTTC.

This clonotype was observed many times. The rearrangement links TRBV7-8 to TRBJ1-5; a weak D match, TRBD1 (5 bases). Germline CDR1 and CDR2: SGHVS and FQNEAQ. Trimming removed 1 base at V and 7 bases at J, with 14 bases between. This CDR3 comprises 15 residues. CDR3 nucleotides: TGTGCCAGCAGCTTAGGGGTAGGGGCCCCCCAGCCCCAGCATTTT. Protein: CASSLGVGAPQPQHF.

The sample holds many counts of this clonotype. The V call is TRBV7-8, the J call TRBJ2-2, with unresolved D. The germline V gene has CDR1 SGHVS and CDR2 FQNEAQ. The ends were cut back, 6 bases at V and 5 bases at J, with 10 bases in the middle. This CDR3 contains 13 residues. CDR3 region: CASSWSVTGELFF. The CDR3 DNA reads as TGTGCCAGCAGTTGGTCGGTTACCGGGGAGCTGTTTTTT.

The rearrangement uses TRBV29-1 and TRBJ2-5, with TRBD2 matching over 12 bases. V lost 7 bases and J lost 4; bases outside the gene matches: 7. The CDR3 runs to 14 residues. Per the germline V gene, CDR1 is SQVTM and CDR2 is ANQGSEA. CDR3 sequence (DNA): TGCAGCGCCCTAGCGGGAGGGTCGGGAGAGACCCAGTACTTC. Protein sequence: CSALAGGSGETQYF.

This clonotype has just a few counts. The chain joins TRBV5-1 to TRBJ2-5; possibly TRBD1 or TRBD2 for D (5 bases each). The germline V and J ends were trimmed by 5 bases and 3 bases, with 14 bases remaining between them. CDR3 length: 14 residues. Germline assignment: CDR1 SGHRS and CDR2 YFSETQ. CDR3 nucleotides: TGCGCCAGCAGTCCCACGGGGACCAAAGAGACCCAGTACTTC. Translation gives CASSPTGTKETQYF.

The table lists this clonotype with a few counts. The V call is TRBV25-1, the J call TRBJ2-5, with a possible D match to TRBD1 (6 bases). V was shortened by 3 bases and J by 1 base, with 12 bases between the two germline ends. Germline V CDR1 and CDR2: MGHDK, SYGVNS. The CDR3 totals 15 residues. CDR3 bases: TGTGCCAGCAGTGACCCAGGACAGATCCAAGAGACCCAGTACTTC. Translating gives CASSDPGQIQETQYF. The full variable domain, in which reference TRBV25-1 and TRBJ2-5 provide the parts outside the CDR3, is EADIYQTPRYLVIGTGKKITLECSQTMGHDKMYWYQQDPGMELHLIHYSYGVNSTEKGDLSSESTVSRIRTEHFPLTLESARPSHTSQYLCASSDPGQIQETQYFGPGTRLLVL.

This clonotype has at least ten counts. This chain connects TRBV28 to TRBJ1-1; D is unresolved. Trimming took off 6 bases at V and 8 bases at J, with 10 bases between the two ends. This CDR3 has 11 amino acids. CDR1 is MDHEN, CDR2 SYDVKM, per germline. CDR3 protein: CASSLRAEAFF. The DNA of the CDR3 is TGTGCCAGCAGCTTGCGAGCCGAAGCTTTCTTT.

J is TRBJ2-5 and V is TRBV25-1; D ambiguous. The CDR3 loop spans 15 amino acids. Trimming removed 8 bases at V and 1 base at J, with 17 bases between. Germline V CDR1 and CDR2: MGHDK, SYGVNS. CDR3 protein: CASGEGHPFQETQYF. The DNA of the CDR3 is TGTGCCAGCGGGGAAGGTCACCCATTCCAAGAGACCCAGTACTTC.

In the case of this clonotype: This is likely a read error, given that the CDR3 carries no conserved phenylalanine or tryptophan at its end. The limits of the CDR3 on the DNA are not certain, so only TCRdb's listed CDR3 is given. V usage is TRBV5-1 and J usage is TRBJ2-2; the table's D call, TRBD1, was not checked against the DNA. CDR1 and CDR2 (germline): SGHRS, YFSETQ. The CDR3 comprises 16 residues, both ends counted. CDR3 residues: CASSLWAATNTGERMS.